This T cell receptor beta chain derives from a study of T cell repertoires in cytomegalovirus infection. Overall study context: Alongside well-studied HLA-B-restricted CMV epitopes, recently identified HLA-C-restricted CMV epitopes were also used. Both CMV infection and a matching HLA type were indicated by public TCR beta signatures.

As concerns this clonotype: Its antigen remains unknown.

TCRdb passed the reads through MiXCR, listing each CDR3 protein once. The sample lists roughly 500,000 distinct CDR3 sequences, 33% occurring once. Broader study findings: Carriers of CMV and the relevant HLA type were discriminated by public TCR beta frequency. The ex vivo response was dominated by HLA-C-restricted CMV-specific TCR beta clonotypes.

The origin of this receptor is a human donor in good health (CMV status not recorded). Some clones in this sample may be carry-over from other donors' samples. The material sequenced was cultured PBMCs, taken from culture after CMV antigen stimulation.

CDR3 DNA sequence: TGCGCCAGCAGCTTGGCCGCGAGCGGGAGGATTTTCTACGAGCAGTACTTC. It specifies CASSLAASGRIFYEQYF. The V call is TRBV5-1, the J call TRBJ2-7; 9 bases line up with TRBD2. The CDR3 extends over 17 amino acids. V was clipped by 0 bases and J by 3 bases; unmatched bases: 10. Germline-derived CDR1 and CDR2 are SGHRS and YFSETQ.